The text below deals with one T cell receptor (beta chain). The antigen it binds to is not known. The data are from a study of cytomegalovirus exposure and HLA in healthy donors (dated 2017 in TCRdb). Describing the broader study: In an earlier analysis of under 750 of the donors, 276 Gb of sequence data and about 110 million unique TCR beta sequences from some 170 million T cells were reported. Approximately 310 gigabases of sequencing data and tens of millions of unique TCR sequences were included in an early release covering several hundred HLA-typed donors. Of the 300 to 500 genotyped donors, 81% were placed in the genetic ancestry cluster associated with self-reported Caucasian donors. The aim of the study was to test whether cataloging public T cell receptors could identify signatures of past pathogen exposure. The study used immunosequencing to profile the T cell repertoires of hundreds of subjects and linked those repertoires to cytomegalovirus serostatus. In addition to the first cohort of roughly 670 subjects, a separate validation cohort of 100 to 150 different subjects was used. To predict cytomegalovirus infection status, the study brought together high-throughput TCR immunosequencing, statistical association of individual TCRs with disease status, and machine learning. To study patterns of TCR occurrence, a later analysis re-analyzed previously published TCR beta repertoires from under 750 donors and added high-resolution HLA genotyping. Rather than using new phenotypic data, the later analysis identified candidate immune exposures from TCR beta sequences and from how often those sequences occurred across donors. An earlier analysis of some 500 of the donors applied high-throughput TCR beta sequencing to assess whether each TCR beta V gene segment acted as functional or pseudogenic. Donor age, sex, ethnicity and CMV serostatus were collected together with the repertoire data. In a later genetic analysis, genome-wide SNP genotypes for about 65% of the roughly 700 donors were used, and that subset was treated as a discovery cohort. Every repertoire in the discovery cohort had been generated on one and the same sequencing platform. Both class I and class II loci were covered by HLA typing, at four-digit resolution. The number of donors typed differed by locus, with 629-630 for A, B, C, DRB1 and DQB1, 522 for DQA1, approximately 570 for DPA1, and some 440 for DPB1. About five DR-DQ haplotypes were treated as single units for association and clustering because of strong linkage in the cohort. Across about 370 genotyped donors of the cohort, an average of about 240,000 unique TCR beta nucleotide sequences per donor were sequenced, and 15% to 20% of those sequences were non-productive. The full study reports these points: In a later analysis, HLA-associated TCR beta chains were found to be more clonally expanded and to have lower generation probabilities than equally common non-associated chains. Specific HLA alleles were associated with some 15,000 TCR beta sequences at a false discovery rate of 0.05 in a later analysis. It was suggested by the authors that the approach could potentially be generalized to other disease states and immunological phenotypes. A later analysis found that TCR association rates varied across HLA loci, with DRB1 alleles showing the most associated TCRs and HLA-C alleles the fewest. A group of highly shared sequence variants was considered likely to be a technical artifact of the sequencing pipeline. In an earlier analysis of 450 to 750 of the donors, most TCR beta V segments appeared in productive rearrangements about 90% or about 30% of the time, broadly matching IMGT annotations. Assigning TCR associations to individual alleles was difficult when HLA alleles, especially DR and DQ, strongly co-occurred. According to a later genetic analysis, donors in an Asian-associated ancestry cluster had fewer N-insertions in productive TCRs than the approximately 670-donor mean. Sequencing depth was assumed to be roughly uniform across donors in the presence/absence analyses, though that assumption may not hold. The earlier analysis of approximately 590 of the donors excluded approximately 15 rarely observed V segments, including chromosome 9 orphons, because counts were too low. In the study, roughly 160 TCR beta chains were listed as associated with cytomegalovirus. In vitro tests confirmed that a few of the cytomegalovirus-associated TCR beta chains recognize cytomegalovirus antigens. For the cohort, immune exposure information was limited to CMV serostatus. Most TCR sequences were seen in very few donors, while some public TCRs were found in many individuals. In a later genetic analysis, a missense DCLRE1C variant was associated with V-gene and J-gene trimming of TCR beta chains, and the association was replicated in an independent cohort. A further reported finding was that TCR beta sequences accurately predicted the HLA-A and HLA-B alleles for most subjects in the first cohort. In both the original and validation cohorts, the classifier was reported to diagnose cytomegalovirus status with high specificity and sensitivity. Correlated functional status among segregating V segments might be attributable to linkage disequilibrium, but an unknown experimental factor could not be ruled out. In a later analysis, most CMV-associated TCR beta chains were found to appear HLA-restricted, with HLA associations seemingly driven largely by CMV exposure. A later analysis reported that several top co-occurrence clusters appeared linked to parvovirus B19, influenza, CMV and Epstein-Barr virus. Because the 87-base-pair reads could not distinguish some IMGT-functional V segments, including TRBV6-2 and TRBV6-3, those segments were excluded. HLA typing was unavailable for some donors at each locus, so association tests used only the typed subset. The cohort was sequenced for TCR beta chains only, and without alpha or paired-chain data the features that could be detected were limited.

The cohort was made up of approximately 670 healthy bone marrow donors. At the time of sampling, all cohort members were nominally healthy, though unrecorded immune exposures were likely present. The donor was CMV seronegative and was included in the group of several hundred seronegative cohort members. Each donor provided a peripheral blood sample, and peripheral blood mononuclear cells were used for TCR beta sequencing. The Qiagen DNeasy Blood Extraction Kit was used to extract genomic DNA from the blood cell samples. Including the terminal cysteine and phenylalanine, the CDR3 comprises 16 residues. Left in the record is the CDR3 DNA by itself, 48 bases read in frame from the first base. The germline V gene sets CDR1 to SGDLS and CDR2 to YYNGEE. Trimmed from V: 3 bases; trimmed from J: 1 base; junction bases lacking a gene match: 7. The library was produced with the immunoSEQ multiplex PCR assay. For the multiplex PCR, a mixture combining 60 forward primers for TCR Vbeta segments and 13 reverse primers for TCR Jbeta segments was used. Amplification of the CDR3 region of rearranged TCR beta genes was performed with a multiplex PCR assay on genomic DNA. The amplified TCR beta libraries were sequenced on the Illumina HiSeq System as 87-base-pair reads. In the authors' own workflow: A later analysis counted about 76 million unique TCR beta chains across the 550 to 750 repertoires, and some 11 million of these chains were shared by at least two donors. A nearest-neighbor algorithm error-corrected the raw reads and collapsed the reads into unique sequences, merging closely related sequences to remove PCR and sequencing errors. Alignment of CDR3 sequences to IMGT reference sequences was used to assign V, D and J gene segments. For a sequence to be retained, a match of at least six nucleotides was required to both a V gene segment and a J gene segment. Rearrangements were called productive when the CDR3 lacked stop codons and stayed in frame with V and J; all others were non-productive. Following IMGT convention, CDR3 was defined as the stretch from the second conserved V-encoded cysteine to the conserved J-encoded phenylalanine. The earlier analysis of about 570 of the donors excluded any sequence lacking an unambiguous match to a single V gene segment. An earlier analysis of approximately 590 of the donors called V segments functional above 56.7% productive rearrangements and segregating when the between-donor standard deviation exceeded 5%. A statistical classification framework was developed to diagnose cytomegalovirus status using the catalog of TCR beta chain sequences. A later analysis assigned V and J genes by comparing TCR nucleotide sequences with IMGT/GENE-DB human TR gene sequences. A later analysis assigned CDR3 sequences and most-parsimonious VDJ recombination scenarios with the TCRdist pipeline. In a later analysis, every TCR beta chain was defined by the combination of its CDR3 amino acid sequence and its V-gene family, and reads without a unique V-gene family were dropped. A later analysis removed roughly 590 highly shared, low-generation-probability nucleotide sequences to deal with suspected cross-contamination and a sequencing artifact. For each public chain, a later analysis derived a clonal expansion index from normalized ranks of inferred template counts within each repertoire. Generation probabilities in a later analysis came from a VDJ recombination model fitted to out-of-frame rearrangements, and those results were checked against IGoR. Hypergeometric tests were used in a later analysis to score TCR-TCR, TCR-HLA and TCR-CMV co-occurrence, with a repertoire-size bias correction applied to the TCR pairs. To estimate false discovery rates, a later analysis permuted the HLA or CMV assignments 20 times. A later analysis grouped co-occurring TCRs with DBSCAN, adding TCRdist sequence similarity when clustering within HLA-allele-positive subsets. Repertoires with fewer than 30,000 or more than 120,000 public chains were left out of co-occurrence clustering, as were a handful of repertoires with anomalous nucleotide sharing. In TCRdb, the immuneACCESS table is reduced to in-frame sequences with V and J assigned. These tables do not hold every clone; where another copy was compared, an unresolved V gene accounts for under half, and the others remain unexplained. Clonal size and the V and J genes are those of that table, whereas D and trimming came from the DNA. In this sample's table one finds about 130,000 clones. Together, the top ten hold around 1.6% of the sample.

The sequenced sample was PBMCs. The source of this sequence is a man between 18 and 29 years old in good health and CMV-seronegative. The V and J segments used are TRBV9 and TRBJ2-1; TRBD1 lines up with 7 middle nucleotides. The CDR3 region: CASSARDSGSYNEQFF. The DNA sequence is TGTGCCAGCAGCGCACGGGACAGCGGTTCCTACAATGAGCAGTTCTTC. Reference TRBV9 and TRBJ2-1 proteins supply the regions before and after the CDR3; the full variable domain is: DSGVTQTPKHLITATGQRVTLRCSPRSGDLSVYWYQQSLDQGLQFLIQYYNGEERAKGNILERFSAQQFPDLHSELNLSSLELGDSALYFCASSARDSGSYNEQFFGPGTRLTVL.